Listed here are 10 T cell receptor beta chains from one sample, sequenced in a study of T cell changes during pregnancy in multiple sclerosis. The method was immunoSEQ multiplex PCR; TCRdb's version includes in-frame clones alone and lacks a portion of them. In the table there are around 96,000 clones, 94% of which are singletons. The sequencing used peripheral blood, collected after pregnancy. These receptors all stem from a female donor in good health, enrolled as a control in a pregnancy study.

The CDR3 DNA is TGTGCCAGCAACAAGGGGACAGGGGGAGACTATGGCTACACCTTC. Its protein product is CASNKGTGGDYGYTF. This chain uses TRBV2 with TRBJ1-2; 11 nucleotides match TRBD1. Germline assignment: CDR1 SNHLY and CDR2 FYNNEI. The CDR3 runs to 15 residues. J was trimmed by 3 bases and V by 7 bases; bases with no gene match: 7.

The chain carries TRBV18 and TRBJ2-2, with D perhaps TRBD2 (5 bases). V was pared by 3 bases and J by 10 bases, with 18 bases between. Germline loops: CDR1 KGHSH, CDR2 LQKENI. The CDR3 has 15 residues. CDR3 bases: TGTGCCAGCTCACCCAACACTGGACGGGATGAGGAGCTGTTTTTT. Residues: CASSPNTGRDEELFF.

The chain has TRBV5-6 and TRBJ1-3; tentatively, D is TRBD1 (5 bases). With 0 bases removed from V and 7 bases from J, the gap between germline ends came to 11 bases. The CDR3 has 14 amino acids. The germline CDR1 and CDR2 sequences are SGHDT and YYEEEE. In DNA form, the CDR3 reads TGTGCCAGCAGCTTGGGACAGCGTACTAACACCATATATTTT. It yields the protein CASSLGQRTNTIYF.

This clone was counted once. V gene TRBV27 combines with J gene TRBJ2-5; perhaps TRBD1 as D (6 bases). Germline loops: CDR1 MNHEY, CDR2 SMNVEV (reference sequence). This CDR3 contains 17 residues. V was pared by 4 bases and J by 5 bases, with 23 bases between. CDR3 sequence: CASSSGFGQLRGETQYF. In DNA, the CDR3 is TGTGCCAGCAGTTCTGGATTCGGACAGCTGCGTGGCGAGACCCAGTACTTC.

The chain is built from TRBV12-5 and TRBJ2-3; maybe TRBD2 (7 bases). Trimming stripped 6 bases from V and 5 bases from J, with 15 bases between. There are 14 residues in the CDR3. Germline lookup yields CDR1 LGHNT and CDR2 FRNRAP. The CDR3 DNA reads TGTGCTAGTGGCCTGGCGGGGGCCGGAGATACGCAGTATTTT. Amino acids: CASGLAGAGDTQYF.

The chain has TRBV28 and TRBJ1-3, with 8 bases lining up with TRBD1. V gave up 5 bases and J gave up 4 bases; unmatched junction bases: 7. Germline CDR1 is MDHEN and CDR2 is SYDVKM. The CDR3 runs to 15 residues. The CDR3 DNA reads as TGTGCCAGCAGTCCAAGGACAGGGCAAGGAAACACCATATATTTT. It codes for CASSPRTGQGNTIYF.

The gene calls are TRBV7-8 and TRBJ1-1; D is unresolved. With 5 bases removed from V and 6 bases from J, the gap between germline ends came to 10 bases. This CDR3 contains 12 residues. Germline V lookup: CDR1 SGHVS, CDR2 FQNEAQ. Here the CDR3 DNA reads TGTGCCAGCAGCCAGATGATCTCTGAAGCTTTCTTT. Translation: CASSQMISEAFF.

V gene TRBV4-2 combines with J gene TRBJ2-1, with 12 bases identical to TRBD2. The CDR3 length is 15 residues. After removal of 2 bases from V and 8 bases from J, the junction contained 4 bases not matched to a gene. The germline gives CDR1 LGHNA, CDR2 YNFKEQ. DNA for the CDR3: TGTGCCAGCAGCCAAAGACTAGCGGGAGCGTATGAGCAGTTCTTC. Its protein product is CASSQRLAGAYEQFF.

This clone was counted a few times. The chain carries TRBV2 and TRBJ1-3; perhaps TRBD1 as D (5 bases). The CDR3 is 16 residues long. CDR1 is SNHLY and CDR2 is FYNNEI in the germline V gene. V was pared by 7 bases and J by 0 bases, with 16 bases between. DNA of the CDR3: TGTGCCAGCAACCTAGGACAAAGCAACTCTGGAAACACCATATATTTT. Translation gives CASNLGQSNSGNTIYF.

The chain recombines TRBV25-1 with TRBJ1-2; 7 bases are shared with TRBD1. V lost 3 bases to trimming and J lost 0 bases; unmatched junction nucleotides: 1. This CDR3 comprises 14 residues. Germline V gives CDR1 MGHDK, CDR2 SYGVNS. The CDR3 sequence is CASSEDRSNYGYTF. The DNA of the CDR3 is TGTGCCAGCAGTGAGGACAGGTCTAACTATGGCTACACCTTC.